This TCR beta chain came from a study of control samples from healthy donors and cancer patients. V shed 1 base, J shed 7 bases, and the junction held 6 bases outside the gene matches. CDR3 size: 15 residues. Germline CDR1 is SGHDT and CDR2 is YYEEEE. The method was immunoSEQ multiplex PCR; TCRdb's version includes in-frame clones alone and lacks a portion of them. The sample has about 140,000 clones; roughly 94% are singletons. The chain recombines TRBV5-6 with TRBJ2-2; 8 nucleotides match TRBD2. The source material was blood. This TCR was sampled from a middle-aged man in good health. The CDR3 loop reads CASSLIREGLGELFF. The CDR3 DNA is TGTGCCAGCAGCTTGATTCGGGAGGGCCTCGGGGAGCTGTTTTTT.